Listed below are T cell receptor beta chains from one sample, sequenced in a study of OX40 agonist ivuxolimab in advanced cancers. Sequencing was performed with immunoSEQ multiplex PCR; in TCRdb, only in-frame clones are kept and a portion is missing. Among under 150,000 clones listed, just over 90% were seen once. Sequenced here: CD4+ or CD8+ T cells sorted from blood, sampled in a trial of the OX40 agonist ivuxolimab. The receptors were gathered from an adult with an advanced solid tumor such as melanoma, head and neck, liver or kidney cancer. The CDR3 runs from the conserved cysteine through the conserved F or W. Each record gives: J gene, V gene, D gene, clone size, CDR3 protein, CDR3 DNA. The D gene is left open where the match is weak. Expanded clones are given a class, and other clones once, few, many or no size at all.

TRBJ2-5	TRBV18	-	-	CASSPSGTQETQYF	TGTGCCAGCTCACCTTCCGGCACGCAAGAGACCCAGTACTTC
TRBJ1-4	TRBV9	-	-	CASSVGSQGYEKLFF	TGTGCCAGCAGCGTAGGTAGTCAAGGTTATGAAAAACTGTTTTTT
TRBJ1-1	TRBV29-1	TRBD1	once	CSVGQGYTEAFF	TGCAGCGTTGGACAGGGGTACACTGAAGCTTTCTTT
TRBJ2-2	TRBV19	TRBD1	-	CASSRTGDGTGELFF	TGTGCCAGTAGTAGGACAGGGGACGGCACCGGGGAGCTGTTTTTT
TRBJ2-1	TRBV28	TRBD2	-	CASSLTVAGTYNEQFF	TGTGCCAGCAGTTTGACGGTAGCGGGGACCTACAATGAGCAGTTCTTC
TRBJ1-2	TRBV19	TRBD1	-	CASSIAGTGVGYTF	TGTGCCAGTAGTATTGCCGGGACAGGGGTTGGCTACACCTTC
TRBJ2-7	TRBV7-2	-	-	CASSLRDGGYEQYF	TGTGCCAGCAGCCTCCGGGACGGAGGCTACGAGCAGTACTTC
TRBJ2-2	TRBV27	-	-	CASSPRGIVAGELFF	TGTGCCAGCAGTCCCCGGGGCATCGTTGCCGGGGAGCTGTTTTTT
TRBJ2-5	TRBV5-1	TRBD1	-	CASSNGQGYQETQYF	TGCGCCAGCAGCAACGGACAGGGCTACCAAGAGACCCAGTACTTC
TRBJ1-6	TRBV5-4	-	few	CASSLGQTNSPLHF	TGTGCCAGCAGCCTAGGACAGACTAATTCACCCCTCCACTTT
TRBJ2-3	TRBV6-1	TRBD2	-	CASSDRLGLAGGTDTQYF	TGTGCCAGCAGTGATCGCCTCGGGCTAGCGGGGGGCACAGATACGCAGTATTTT
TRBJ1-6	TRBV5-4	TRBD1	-	CASSLGQGESPLHF	TGTGCCAGCAGCCTCGGACAGGGAGAGTCACCCCTCCACTTT
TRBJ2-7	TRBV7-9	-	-	CASSPGTEKYEQYF	TGTGCCAGCAGCCCCGGGACGGAGAAGTACGAGCAGTACTTC
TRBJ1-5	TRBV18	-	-	CASSPPDGNQPQHF	TGTGCCAGCTCACCGCCCGACGGGAATCAGCCCCAGCATTTT
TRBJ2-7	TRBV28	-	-	CASSPDGVSYEQYF	TGTGCCAGCAGCCCGGACGGGGTTTCCTACGAGCAGTACTTC
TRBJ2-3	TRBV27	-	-	CASSLVPDTQYF	TGTGCCAGCAGTTTAGTCCCAGATACGCAGTATTTT
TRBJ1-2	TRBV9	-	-	CASSDPWGEDGYTF	TGTGCCAGCAGCGACCCCTGGGGCGAGGATGGCTACACCTTC
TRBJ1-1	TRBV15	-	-	CATSPRERDTEAFF	TGTGCCACCAGCCCCAGGGAGAGGGACACTGAAGCTTTCTTT
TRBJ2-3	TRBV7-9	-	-	CASSLGRGRTDTQYF	TGTGCCAGCAGCTTGGGCAGGGGCCGCACAGATACGCAGTATTTT
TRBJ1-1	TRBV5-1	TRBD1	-	CASSWGAGGGTEAFF	TGCGCCAGCAGCTGGGGGGCAGGGGGAGGCACTGAAGCTTTCTTT
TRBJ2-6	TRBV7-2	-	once	CASSSTLGTHDSGANVLTF	TGTGCCAGCAGCTCCACTCTCGGGACGCATGACTCTGGGGCCAACGTCCTGACTTTC
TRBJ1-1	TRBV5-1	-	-	CASSRVGARGTEAFF	TGCGCCAGCAGCCGTGTAGGGGCTAGAGGCACTGAAGCTTTCTTT
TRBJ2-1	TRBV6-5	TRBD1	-	CASSYSTGGPYNEQFF	TGTGCCAGCAGTTACTCGACAGGGGGACCCTACAATGAGCAGTTCTTC
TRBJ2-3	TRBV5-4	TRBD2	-	CASSLRSGNTDTQYF	TGTGCCAGCAGCTTGCGGAGCGGGAACACAGATACGCAGTATTTT
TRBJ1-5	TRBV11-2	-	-	CASSSGLGQPQHF	TGTGCCAGCAGCTCAGGGTTAGGGCAGCCCCAGCATTTT
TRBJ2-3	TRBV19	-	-	CASKERGTDTQYF	TGTGCCAGTAAAGAGCGGGGCACAGATACGCAGTATTTT
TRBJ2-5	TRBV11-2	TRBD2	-	CASSRGPFSGGAGETQYF	TGTGCCAGCAGCCGGGGCCCGTTTAGCGGGGGGGCCGGAGAGACCCAGTACTTC
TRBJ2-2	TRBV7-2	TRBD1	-	CASSLNRGRTGELFF	TGTGCCAGCAGCTTAAACAGGGGGCGGACCGGGGAGCTGTTTTTT
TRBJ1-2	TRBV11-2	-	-	CASSLGEWYGYTF	TGTGCCAGCAGCCTGGGAGAGTGGTATGGCTACACCTTC
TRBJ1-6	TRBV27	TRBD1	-	CASSLYPRGQGSSYNSPLHF	TGTGCCAGCAGTTTATACCCGAGGGGGCAGGGGAGCTCCTATAATTCACCCCTCCACTTT
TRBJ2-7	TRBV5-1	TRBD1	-	CASSLWQGAYEQYF	TGCGCCAGCAGCTTGTGGCAGGGGGCCTACGAGCAGTACTTC
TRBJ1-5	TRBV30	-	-	CAWSYSNQPQHF	TGTGCCTGGAGTTATAGCAATCAGCCCCAGCATTTT
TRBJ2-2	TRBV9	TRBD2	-	CASSRLAGGAGELFF	TGTGCCAGCAGCCGACTAGCGGGAGGCGCCGGGGAGCTGTTTTTT
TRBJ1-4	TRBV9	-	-	CASSVGTGNEKLFF	TGTGCCAGCAGCGTAGGTACAGGGAATGAAAAACTGTTTTTT
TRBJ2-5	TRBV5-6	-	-	CASSLWARETQYF	TGTGCCAGCAGCTTGTGGGCCCGGGAGACCCAGTACTTC
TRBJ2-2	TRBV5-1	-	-	CASSSSGGELFF	TGCGCCAGCAGCTCAAGCGGGGGGGAGCTGTTTTTT
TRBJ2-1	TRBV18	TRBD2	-	CASSPPAGAYNEQFF	TGTGCCAGCTCCCCTCCCGCGGGGGCCTACAATGAGCAGTTCTTC
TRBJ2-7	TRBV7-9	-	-	CASSPGTTWQKQYF	TGTGCCAGCAGCCCGGGGACAACATGGCAGAAGCAGTACTTC
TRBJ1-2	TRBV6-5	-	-	CASSSTPGLYGYTF	TGTGCCAGCAGTTCTACTCCGGGTCTCTATGGCTACACCTTC
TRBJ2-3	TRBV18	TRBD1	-	CASSPSLQGATDTQYF	TGTGCCAGCTCACCTAGCCTACAGGGGGCAACAGATACGCAGTATTTT
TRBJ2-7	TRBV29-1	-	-	CSVLGTARGFYEQYF	TGCAGCGTCCTGGGGACGGCCAGAGGGTTCTACGAGCAGTACTTC
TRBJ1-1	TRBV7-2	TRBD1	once	CASSSTGMNTEAFF	TGTGCCAGCAGCTCGACAGGGATGAACACTGAAGCTTTCTTT
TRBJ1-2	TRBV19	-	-	CASGFKGYTF	TGTGCCAGTGGCTTCAAGGGCTACACCTTC
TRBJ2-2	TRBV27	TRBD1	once	CASRQGRVYTGELFF	TGTGCCAGCAGACAGGGGCGAGTTTACACCGGGGAGCTGTTTTTT
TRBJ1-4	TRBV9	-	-	CASSVGLVDEKLFF	TGTGCCAGCAGCGTGGGCTTAGTGGATGAAAAACTGTTTTTT
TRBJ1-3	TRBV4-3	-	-	CASSQVGGSRNTIYF	TGCGCCAGCAGCCAAGTGGGCGGGAGCAGAAACACCATATATTTT
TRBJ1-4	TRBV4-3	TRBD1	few	CASSNRDRGFEKLFF	TGCGCCAGCAGCAACCGGGACAGAGGGTTTGAAAAACTGTTTTTT
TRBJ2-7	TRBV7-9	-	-	CASSLTDRLYEQYF	TGTGCCAGCAGCTTAACGGACCGCCTCTACGAGCAGTACTTC
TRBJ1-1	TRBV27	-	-	CASSLTGEAFF	TGTGCCAGCAGTCTGACAGGTGAAGCTTTCTTT
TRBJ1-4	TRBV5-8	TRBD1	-	CASSFGQGRNEKLFF	TGTGCCAGCAGCTTTGGACAGGGGAGAAATGAAAAACTGTTTTTT
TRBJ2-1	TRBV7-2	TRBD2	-	CASSLGTSVHEQFF	TGTGCCAGCAGCTTAGGAACTAGCGTCCATGAGCAGTTCTTC
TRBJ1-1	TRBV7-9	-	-	CASSLLAMNTEAFF	TGTGCCAGCAGCTTGTTGGCTATGAACACTGAAGCTTTCTTT
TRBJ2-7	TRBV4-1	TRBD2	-	CASSPQRTSTSEQYF	TGCGCCAGCAGCCCCCAGAGGACTAGCACGTCCGAGCAGTACTTC
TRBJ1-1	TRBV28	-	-	CASSLSPTSIEAFF	TGTGCCAGCAGTTTGTCGCCAACGTCGATTGAAGCTTTCTTT